Below are 14 T cell receptor beta chains sequenced from a single sample in a study of OX40 agonist ivuxolimab in advanced cancers. Profiling relied on immunoSEQ multiplex PCR, and the TCRdb table lists in-frame clones only, not all of them. This table holds 50,000 to 65,000 clones, more than 80% found once. Sequencing was performed on CD4+ or CD8+ T cells sorted from blood, taken in a trial of the OX40 agonist ivuxolimab. The receptor set was obtained from an adult with an advanced solid tumor such as melanoma, head and neck, liver or kidney cancer.

V and J are TRBV2 and TRBJ2-5; D is perhaps TRBD1 (5 bases). This CDR3 is built from 13 residues. V was pared by 6 bases and J by 1 base, with 9 bases between. Germline assignment: CDR1 SNHLY and CDR2 FYNNEI. The CDR3 sequence: CASRGEIQETQYF. DNA for the CDR3: TGTGCCAGCAGAGGGGAAATCCAAGAGACCCAGTACTTC.

The chain carries TRBV6-5 and TRBJ2-7, with a tentative D call TRBD2 (6 bases). The CDR3 loop spans 15 amino acids. V was cut by 4 bases and J by 0 bases, with 13 bases left in between. The germline CDR1 and CDR2 sequences are MNHEY and SVGAGI. The CDR3 loop reads CASSSPGLSSYEQYF. The DNA of the CDR3 is TGTGCCAGCAGTTCTCCGGGACTTTCCTCCTACGAGCAGTACTTC.

This clone was seen only a few times. The rearrangement joins TRBV27 to TRBJ2-7; possible D gene TRBD1, 5 bases. In germline, CDR1 is MNHEY, CDR2 SMNVEV (reference sequence). V lost 4 bases to trimming and J lost 2 bases, with 18 bases between them. The CDR3 is 16 residues long. The CDR3 loop is CASSSETETRTYEQYF. DNA for the CDR3: TGTGCCAGCAGTTCAGAGACAGAAACCCGAACCTACGAGCAGTACTTC.

This chain connects TRBV7-2 to TRBJ2-3; tentatively, D is TRBD1 (5 bases). The V gene's germline CDR1 is SGHTA and CDR2 FQGNSA. CDR3 length: 16 residues. The V and J ends lost 1 base and 5 bases respectively, with 16 bases between them. This chain's CDR3 is CASSLESRRAVDTQYF. The CDR3 region has the DNA TGTGCCAGCAGCTTAGAGTCCCGCAGGGCCGTAGATACGCAGTATTTT.

J is TRBJ2-1 and V is TRBV11-3; 9 positions agree with TRBD2. V lost 0 bases to trimming and J lost 7 bases; unmatched junction nucleotides: 7. CDR3 size: 16 residues. The germline CDR1 and CDR2 sequences are SGHNT and YENEEA. CDR3 coding DNA: TGTGCCAGCAGCTTAGATTCTAGCGGGGCTCTTAATGAGCAGTTCTTC. It specifies CASSLDSSGALNEQFF.

The CDR3 coding sequence is TGTGCCAGCAGTACAAGAGAACCGGGTGAGCAGTTCTTC. Its protein is CASSTREPGEQFF. The rearrangement uses TRBV28 and TRBJ2-1; D is unclear. V lost 5 bases and J 9 bases, leaving 14 bases between the germline ends. CDR3 size: 13 residues. CDR1 MDHEN and CDR2 SYDVKM come from the germline V gene.

The J gene is TRBJ1-4, the V gene TRBV10-3; 9 nucleotides align to TRBD1. With V trimmed by 2 bases and J by 0 bases, 4 bases remained unmatched. CDR1 and CDR2 from the germline V gene are ENHRY and SYGVKD. CDR3 size: 17 residues. CDR3 bases: TGTGCCATCAGTGAGGACAGGGGGGATGCAACTAATGAAAAACTGTTTTTT. Translating gives CAISEDRGDATNEKLFF.

The chain combines TRBV11-2 with TRBJ2-7, with 7 bases identical to TRBD1. Trimming at V came to 1 base and at J to 8 bases, leaving 8 bases not matched to a gene. This CDR3 comprises 14 residues. CDR1 SGHAT and CDR2 FQNNGV come from the germline V gene. The CDR3 loop reads CASSLGQGVPQQYF. CDR3 nucleotide sequence: TGTGCCAGCAGCTTAGGTCAGGGGGTCCCCCAGCAGTACTTC.

The V call is TRBV7-9, the J call TRBJ2-1; 11 positions match TRBD1. The CDR3 sequence is 17 residues long. Per germline, CDR1 SEHNR and CDR2 FQNEAQ (reference sequence). V shed 0 bases and J 8 bases; nucleotides not matched to a gene: 9. CDR3 region: CASSLAGTGGSYHEQFF. CDR3 sequence (DNA): TGTGCCAGCAGCTTAGCGGGGACAGGGGGTAGTTACCATGAGCAGTTCTTC.

The V and J genes are TRBV10-2 and TRBJ2-1, with 11 bases identical to TRBD1. CDR3 size: 14 residues. V dropped 10 bases and J dropped 5; count of bases not matched to a gene: 7. Germline lookup yields CDR1 WSHSY and CDR2 SAAADI. The CDR3 protein is CATQDRGLHNEQFF. The CDR3 DNA reads as TGCGCCACCCAGGACAGGGGGCTCCACAATGAGCAGTTCTTC.

The V and J genes are TRBV18 and TRBJ1-1; TRBD1 is a possible D gene (5 bases). V was cut by 2 bases and J by 1 base, with 11 bases left in between. This CDR3 contains 15 residues. Looked up from germline, CDR1 is KGHSH and CDR2 is LQKENI. The DNA for the CDR3 is TGTGCCAGCTCACCAAGTCTTAGGGGGAACACTGAAGCTTTCTTT. As protein: CASSPSLRGNTEAFF.

J is TRBJ2-3 and V is TRBV28; 7 bases are shared with TRBD1. The J segment lost 4 bases and the V segment lost 4 bases, leaving 8 bases of the junction unmatched. The CDR3 runs to 15 residues. Germline V gene lookup returns CDR1 MDHEN and CDR2 SYDVKM. DNA for the CDR3: TGTGCCAGCAGTTCAGTAGAGGGGGCGGCAGATACGCAGTATTTT. Its protein product is CASSSVEGAADTQYF. Variable domain in full (rest from reference TRBV28 and TRBJ2-3): DVKVTQSSRYLVKRTGEKVFLECVQDMDHENMFWYRQDPGLGLRLIYFSYDVKMKEKGDIPEGYSVSREKKERFSLILESASTNQTSMYLCASSSVEGAADTQYFGPGTRLTVL.

The rearrangement uses TRBV2 and TRBJ2-3, with 8 bases that match TRBD2. V lost 5 bases, J lost 4 bases, and 8 bases stayed unmatched. The CDR3 is 15 residues long. Germline assignment: CDR1 SNHLY and CDR2 FYNNEI. In DNA form, the CDR3 reads TGTGCCAGCAGTCCGGGACTAGTTTTTGCAGATACGCAGTATTTT. Translating gives CASSPGLVFADTQYF.

The chain joins TRBV6-5 to TRBJ2-5; D might be TRBD2 (5 bases). Germline V lookup: CDR1 MNHEY, CDR2 SVGAGI. There are 15 residues in the CDR3. With 6 bases removed from V and 1 base from J, the gap between germline ends came to 15 bases. CDR3 DNA sequence: TGTGCCAGCAGCCCTGGGCTAGCCCGCCAAGAGACCCAGTACTTC. Translation gives CASSPGLARQETQYF.